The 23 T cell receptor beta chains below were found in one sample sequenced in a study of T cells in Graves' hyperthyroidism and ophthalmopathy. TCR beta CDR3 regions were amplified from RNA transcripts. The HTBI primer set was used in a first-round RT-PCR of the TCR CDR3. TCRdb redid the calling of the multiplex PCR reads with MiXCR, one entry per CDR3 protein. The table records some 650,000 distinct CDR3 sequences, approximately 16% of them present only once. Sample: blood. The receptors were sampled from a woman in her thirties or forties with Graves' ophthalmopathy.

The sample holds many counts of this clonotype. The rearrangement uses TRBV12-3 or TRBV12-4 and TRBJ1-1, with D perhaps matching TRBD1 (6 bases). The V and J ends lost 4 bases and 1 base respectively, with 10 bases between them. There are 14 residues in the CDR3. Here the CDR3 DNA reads TGTGCCAGCAGTTGGGGACAAAGGAACACTGAAGCTTTCTTT. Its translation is CASSWGQRNTEAFF.

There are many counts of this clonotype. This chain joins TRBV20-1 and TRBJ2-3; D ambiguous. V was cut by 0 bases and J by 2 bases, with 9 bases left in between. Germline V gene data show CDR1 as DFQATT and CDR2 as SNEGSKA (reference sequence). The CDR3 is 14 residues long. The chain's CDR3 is CSARERTHTDTQYF. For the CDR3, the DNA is TGCAGTGCTAGAGAACGGACCCACACAGATACGCAGTATTTT.

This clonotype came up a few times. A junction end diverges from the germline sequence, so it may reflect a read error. The CDR3 DNA is TGTGCCAGCAGCTCGCATAGCGGGAGGAACTTC. Its protein product is CASSSHSGRNF. This sequence joins TRBV3-1 and TRBJ2-5; 10 bases align to TRBD2. CDR1 and CDR2 (germline): LGHDT, YNNKEL (reference sequence). The length of the CDR3 is 11 residues.

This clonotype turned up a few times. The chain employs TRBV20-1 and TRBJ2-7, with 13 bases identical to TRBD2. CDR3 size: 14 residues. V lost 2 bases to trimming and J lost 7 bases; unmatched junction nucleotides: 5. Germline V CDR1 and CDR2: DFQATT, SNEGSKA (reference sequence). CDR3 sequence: CSARTSGRAREQYF. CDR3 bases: TGCAGTGCTAGAACTAGCGGGAGGGCAAGGGAGCAGTACTTC.

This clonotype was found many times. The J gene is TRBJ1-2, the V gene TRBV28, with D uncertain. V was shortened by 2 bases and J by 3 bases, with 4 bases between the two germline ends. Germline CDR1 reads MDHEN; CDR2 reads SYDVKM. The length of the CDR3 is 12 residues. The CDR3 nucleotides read TGTGCCAGCAGTTTACGGGACTATGGCTACACCTTC. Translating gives CASSLRDYGYTF.

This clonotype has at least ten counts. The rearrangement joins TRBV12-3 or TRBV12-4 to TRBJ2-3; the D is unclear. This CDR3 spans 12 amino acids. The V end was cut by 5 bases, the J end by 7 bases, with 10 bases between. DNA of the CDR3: TGTGCCAGCAGTGCCGGACGGCATACGCAGTATTTT. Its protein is CASSAGRHTQYF.

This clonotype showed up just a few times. The CDR3 nucleotides are TGTGCCAGCAGCTCAAGGACAGGGAATAATGAAAAACTGTTTTTT. This codes for CASSSRTGNNEKLFF. This chain uses TRBV7-9 with TRBJ1-4; 8 nucleotides match TRBD1. V was pared by 4 bases and J by 4 bases, with 5 bases of the junction left unmatched. CDR3 size: 15 residues. Germline V gene sequence: CDR1 SEHNR, CDR2 FQNEAQ (reference sequence).

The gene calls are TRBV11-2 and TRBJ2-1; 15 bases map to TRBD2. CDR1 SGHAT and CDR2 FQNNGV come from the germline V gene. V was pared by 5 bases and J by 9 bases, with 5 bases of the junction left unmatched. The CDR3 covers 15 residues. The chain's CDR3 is CASSTTGLAGGEQFF. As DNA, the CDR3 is TGTGCCAGCAGCACGACGGGACTAGCGGGGGGTGAGCAGTTCTTC.

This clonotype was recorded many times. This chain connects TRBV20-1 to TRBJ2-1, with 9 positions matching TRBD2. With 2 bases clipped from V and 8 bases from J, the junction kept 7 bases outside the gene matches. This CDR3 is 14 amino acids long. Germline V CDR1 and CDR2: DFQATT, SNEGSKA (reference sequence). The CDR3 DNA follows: TGCAGTGCTAGAAAGGCTGCTAGCGGGGATGAGCAGTTCTTC. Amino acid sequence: CSARKAASGDEQFF.

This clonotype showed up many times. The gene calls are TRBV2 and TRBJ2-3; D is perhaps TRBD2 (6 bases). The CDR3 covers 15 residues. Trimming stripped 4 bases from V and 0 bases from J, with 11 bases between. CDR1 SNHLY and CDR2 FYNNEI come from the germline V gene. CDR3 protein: CASSGGGSSTDTQYF. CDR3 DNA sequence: TGTGCCAGCAGTGGAGGAGGGTCTAGCACAGATACGCAGTATTTT.

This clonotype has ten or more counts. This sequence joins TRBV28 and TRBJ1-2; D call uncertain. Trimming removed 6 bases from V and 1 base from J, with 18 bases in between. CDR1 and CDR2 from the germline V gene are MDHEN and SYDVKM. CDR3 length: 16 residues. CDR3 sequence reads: CASSSPGYWVNYGYTF. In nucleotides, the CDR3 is TGTGCCAGCAGCTCCCCTGGTTACTGGGTTAACTATGGCTACACCTTC.

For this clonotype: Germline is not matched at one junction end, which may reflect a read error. CDR3 sequence (DNA): TGTGCCAGCAGACTCCATGGCGGGGGGCCGAACAGTGAAGCTTTCTTT. This encodes CASRLHGGGPNSEAFF. The chain has TRBV3-1 and TRBJ1-1, with D tentatively TRBD1 (6 bases). The CDR3 has 16 residues. Germline V gives CDR1 LGHDT, CDR2 YNNKEL (reference sequence).

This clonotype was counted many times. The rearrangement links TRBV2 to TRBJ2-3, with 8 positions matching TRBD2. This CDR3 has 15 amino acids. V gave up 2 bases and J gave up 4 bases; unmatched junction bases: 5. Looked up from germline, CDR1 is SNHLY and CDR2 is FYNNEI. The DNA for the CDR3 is TGTGCCAGCAGTGAAAGGAGCGGGAGCGCAGATACGCAGTATTTT. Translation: CASSERSGSADTQYF.

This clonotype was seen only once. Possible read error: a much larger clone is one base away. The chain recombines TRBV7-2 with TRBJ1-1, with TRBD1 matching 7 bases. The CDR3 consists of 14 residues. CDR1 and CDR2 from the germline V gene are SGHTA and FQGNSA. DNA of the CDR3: TGTGCCAGCGGCTTGACAGGGCCGAACACTGAAGCTTTCTTT. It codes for CASGLTGPNTEAFF.

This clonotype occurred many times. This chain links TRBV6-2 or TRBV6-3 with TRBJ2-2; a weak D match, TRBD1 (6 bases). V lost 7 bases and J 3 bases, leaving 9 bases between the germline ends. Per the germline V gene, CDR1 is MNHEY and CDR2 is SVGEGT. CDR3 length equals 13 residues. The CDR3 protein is CASNYRDTGELFF. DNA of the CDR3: TGTGCCAGCAACTACAGGGACACCGGGGAGCTGTTTTTT.

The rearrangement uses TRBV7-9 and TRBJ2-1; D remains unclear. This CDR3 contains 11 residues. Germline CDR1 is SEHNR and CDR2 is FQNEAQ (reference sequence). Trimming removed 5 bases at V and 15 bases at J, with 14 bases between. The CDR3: CASSPPPWGFF. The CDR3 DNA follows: TGTGCCAGCAGCCCGCCCCCGTGGGGGTTCTTC.

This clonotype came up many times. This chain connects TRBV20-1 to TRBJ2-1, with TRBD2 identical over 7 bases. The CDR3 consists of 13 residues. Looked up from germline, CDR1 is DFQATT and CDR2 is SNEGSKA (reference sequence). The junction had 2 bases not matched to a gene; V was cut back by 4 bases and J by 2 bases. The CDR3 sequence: CSATRETYNEQFF. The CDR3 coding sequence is TGCAGTGCTACGCGGGAGACCTACAATGAGCAGTTCTTC.

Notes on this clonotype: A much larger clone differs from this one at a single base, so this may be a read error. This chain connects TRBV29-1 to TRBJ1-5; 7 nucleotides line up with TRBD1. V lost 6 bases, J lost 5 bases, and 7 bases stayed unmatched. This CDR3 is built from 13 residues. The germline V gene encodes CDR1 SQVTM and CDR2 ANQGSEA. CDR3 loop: CSVATGFDQPQHF. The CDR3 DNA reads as TGCAGCGTAGCGACAGGGTTTGATCAGCCCCAGCATTTT.

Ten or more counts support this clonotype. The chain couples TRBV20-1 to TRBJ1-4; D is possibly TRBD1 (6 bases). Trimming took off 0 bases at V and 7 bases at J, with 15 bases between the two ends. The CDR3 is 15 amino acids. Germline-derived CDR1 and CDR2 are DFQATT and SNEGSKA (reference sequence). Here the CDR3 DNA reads TGCAGTGCTAGAGAGGCAGGGGTTTGGAGTGAAAAACTGTTTTTT. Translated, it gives CSAREAGVWSEKLFF.

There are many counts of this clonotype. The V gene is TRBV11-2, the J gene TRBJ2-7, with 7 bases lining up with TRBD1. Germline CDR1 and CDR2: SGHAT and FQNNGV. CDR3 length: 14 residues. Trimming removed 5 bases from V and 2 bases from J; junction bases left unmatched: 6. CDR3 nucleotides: TGTGCCAGCAGCCCAACCGGACAGGCCTACGAGCAGTACTTC. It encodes CASSPTGQAYEQYF. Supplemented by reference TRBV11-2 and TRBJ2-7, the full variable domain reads EAGVAQSPRYKIIEKRQSVAFWCNPISGHATLYWYQQILGQGPKLLIQFQNNGVVDDSQLPKDRFSAERLKGVDSTLKIQPAKLEDSAVYLCASSPTGQAYEQYFGPGTRLTVT.

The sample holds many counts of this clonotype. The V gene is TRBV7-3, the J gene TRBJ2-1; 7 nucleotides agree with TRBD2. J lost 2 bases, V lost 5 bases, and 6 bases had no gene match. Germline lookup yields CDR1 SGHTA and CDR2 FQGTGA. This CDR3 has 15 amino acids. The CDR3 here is CASSQPGTTYNEQFF. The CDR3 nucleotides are TGTGCCAGCAGCCAACCCGGGACTACCTACAATGAGCAGTTCTTC.

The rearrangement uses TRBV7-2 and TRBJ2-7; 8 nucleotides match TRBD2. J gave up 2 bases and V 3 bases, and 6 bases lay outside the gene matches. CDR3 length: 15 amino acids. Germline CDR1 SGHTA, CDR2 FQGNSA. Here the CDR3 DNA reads TGTGCCAGCAGCTTTGTCGGGAGGGACGCCTACGAGCAGTACTTC. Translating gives CASSFVGRDAYEQYF.

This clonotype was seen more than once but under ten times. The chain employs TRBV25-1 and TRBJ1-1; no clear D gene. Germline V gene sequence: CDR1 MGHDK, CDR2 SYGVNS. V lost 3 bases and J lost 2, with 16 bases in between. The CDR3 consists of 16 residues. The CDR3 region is CASSDFPETPNTEAFF. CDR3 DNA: TGTGCCAGCAGTGACTTCCCGGAGACACCCAACACTGAAGCTTTCTTT.